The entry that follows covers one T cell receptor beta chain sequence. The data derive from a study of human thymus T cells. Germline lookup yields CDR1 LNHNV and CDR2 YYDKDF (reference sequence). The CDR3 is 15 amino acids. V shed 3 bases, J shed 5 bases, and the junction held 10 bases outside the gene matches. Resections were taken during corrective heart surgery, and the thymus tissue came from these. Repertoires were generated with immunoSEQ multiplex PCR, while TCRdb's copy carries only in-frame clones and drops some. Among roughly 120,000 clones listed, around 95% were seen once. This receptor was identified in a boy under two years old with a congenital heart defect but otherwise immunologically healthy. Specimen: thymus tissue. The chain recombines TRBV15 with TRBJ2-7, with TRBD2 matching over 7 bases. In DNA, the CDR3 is TGTGCCACCAGCAGGGGCCGAGCGGGGCCAGACGAGCAGTACTTC. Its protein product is CATSRGRAGPDEQYF.